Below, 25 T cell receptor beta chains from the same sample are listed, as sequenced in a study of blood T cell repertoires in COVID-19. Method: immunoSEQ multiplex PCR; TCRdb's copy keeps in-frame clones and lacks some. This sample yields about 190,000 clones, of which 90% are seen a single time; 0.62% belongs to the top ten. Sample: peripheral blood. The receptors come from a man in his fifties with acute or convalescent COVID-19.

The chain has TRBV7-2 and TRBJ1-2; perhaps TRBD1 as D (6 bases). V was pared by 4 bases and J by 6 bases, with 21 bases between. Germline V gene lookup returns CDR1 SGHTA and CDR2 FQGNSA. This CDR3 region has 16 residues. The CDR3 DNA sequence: TGTGCCAGCAGCTCCCGAGGACGGAGTTCAGGGGATGGCTACACCTTC. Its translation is CASSSRGRSSGDGYTF.

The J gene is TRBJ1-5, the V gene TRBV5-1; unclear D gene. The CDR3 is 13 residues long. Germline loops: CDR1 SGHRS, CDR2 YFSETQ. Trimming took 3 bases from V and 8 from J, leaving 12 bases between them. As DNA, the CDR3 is TGCGCCAGCAGCTCGGTCCCGCTGGAGCCCCAGCATTTT. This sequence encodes CASSSVPLEPQHF.

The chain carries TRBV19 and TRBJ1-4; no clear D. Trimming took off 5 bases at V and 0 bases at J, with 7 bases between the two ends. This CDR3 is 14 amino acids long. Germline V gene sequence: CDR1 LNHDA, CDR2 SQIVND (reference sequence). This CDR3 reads CASSATATNEKLFF. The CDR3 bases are TGTGCCAGTAGTGCAACGGCAACTAATGAAAAACTGTTTTTT.

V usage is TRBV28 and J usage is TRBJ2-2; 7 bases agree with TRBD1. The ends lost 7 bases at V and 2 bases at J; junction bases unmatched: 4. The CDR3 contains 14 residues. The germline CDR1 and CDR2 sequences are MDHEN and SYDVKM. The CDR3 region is CASTGTANTGELFF. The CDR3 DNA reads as TGTGCCAGCACCGGGACAGCAAACACCGGGGAGCTGTTTTTT.

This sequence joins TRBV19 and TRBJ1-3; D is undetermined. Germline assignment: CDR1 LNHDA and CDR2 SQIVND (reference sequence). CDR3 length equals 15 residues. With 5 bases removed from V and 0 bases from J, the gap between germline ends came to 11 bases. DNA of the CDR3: TGTGCCAGTAGTCCCCCTTGGGCCTCTGGAAACACCATATATTTT. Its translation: CASSPPWASGNTIYF.

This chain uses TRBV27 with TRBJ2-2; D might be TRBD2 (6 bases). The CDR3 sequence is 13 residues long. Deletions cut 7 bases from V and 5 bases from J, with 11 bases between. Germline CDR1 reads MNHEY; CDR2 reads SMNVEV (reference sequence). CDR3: CASTFGGTGELFF. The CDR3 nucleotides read TGTGCCAGCACCTTTGGAGGGACCGGGGAGCTGTTTTTT.

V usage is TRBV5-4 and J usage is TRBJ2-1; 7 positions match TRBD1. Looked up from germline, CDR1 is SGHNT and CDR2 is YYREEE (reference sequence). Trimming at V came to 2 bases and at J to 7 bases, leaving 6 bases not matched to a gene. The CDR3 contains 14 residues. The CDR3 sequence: CASSLRQGGNEQFF. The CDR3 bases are TGTGCCAGCAGCTTACGACAGGGTGGGAATGAGCAGTTCTTC.

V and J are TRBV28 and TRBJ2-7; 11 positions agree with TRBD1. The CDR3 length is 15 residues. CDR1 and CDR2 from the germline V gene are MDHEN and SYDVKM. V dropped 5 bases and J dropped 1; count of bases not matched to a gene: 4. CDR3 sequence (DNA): TGTGCCAGCAGTCTCGGGACAGGGGGTTCCTACGAGCAGTACTTC. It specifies CASSLGTGGSYEQYF. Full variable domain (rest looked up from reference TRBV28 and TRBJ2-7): DVKVTQSSRYLVKRTGEKVFLECVQDMDHENMFWYRQDPGLGLRLIYFSYDVKMKEKGDIPEGYSVSREKKERFSLILESASTNQTSMYLCASSLGTGGSYEQYFGPGTRLTVT.

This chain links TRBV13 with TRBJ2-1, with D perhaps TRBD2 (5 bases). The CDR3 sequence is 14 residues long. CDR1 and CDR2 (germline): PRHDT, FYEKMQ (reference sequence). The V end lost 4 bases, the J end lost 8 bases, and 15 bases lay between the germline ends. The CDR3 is CASSSGIAWDEQFF. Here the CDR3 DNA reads TGTGCCAGCAGCTCGGGAATCGCCTGGGATGAGCAGTTCTTC. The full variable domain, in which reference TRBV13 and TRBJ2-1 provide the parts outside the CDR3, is AAGVIQSPRHLIKEKRETATLKCYPIPRHDTVYWYQQGPGQDPQFLISFYEKMQSDKGSIPDRFSAQQFSDYHSELNMSSLELGDSALYFCASSSGIAWDEQFFGPGTRLTVL.

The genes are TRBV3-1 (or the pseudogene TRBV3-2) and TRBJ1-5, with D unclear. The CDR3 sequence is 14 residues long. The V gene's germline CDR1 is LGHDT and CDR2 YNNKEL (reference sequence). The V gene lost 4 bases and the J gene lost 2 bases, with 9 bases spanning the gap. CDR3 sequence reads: CASSPGEGNQPQHF. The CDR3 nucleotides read TGTGCCAGCAGCCCCGGAGAGGGCAATCAGCCCCAGCATTTT.

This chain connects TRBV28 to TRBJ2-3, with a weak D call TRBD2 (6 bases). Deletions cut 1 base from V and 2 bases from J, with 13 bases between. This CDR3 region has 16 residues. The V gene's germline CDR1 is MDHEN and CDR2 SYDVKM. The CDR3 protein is CASSLSGDRDTDTQYF. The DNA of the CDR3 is TGTGCCAGCAGTTTATCGGGGGACCGAGACACAGATACGCAGTATTTT.

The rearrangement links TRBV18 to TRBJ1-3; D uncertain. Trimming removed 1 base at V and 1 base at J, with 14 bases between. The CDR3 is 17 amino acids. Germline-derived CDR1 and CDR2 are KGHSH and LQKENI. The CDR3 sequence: CASSPRAGRLSGNTIYF. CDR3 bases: TGTGCCAGCTCACCACGGGCAGGCCGGCTATCTGGAAACACCATATATTTT.

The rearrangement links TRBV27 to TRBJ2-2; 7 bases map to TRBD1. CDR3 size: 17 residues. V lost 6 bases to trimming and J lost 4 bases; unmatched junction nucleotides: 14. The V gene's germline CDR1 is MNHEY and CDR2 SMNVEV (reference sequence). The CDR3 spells CASSKTGTEPVTGELFF. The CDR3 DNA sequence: TGTGCCAGCAGCAAAACCGGGACAGAGCCCGTCACCGGGGAGCTGTTTTTT.

CDR3 loop: CASSGSGYGYTF. The DNA for the CDR3 is TGCGCCAGCAGCGGGTCAGGCTATGGCTACACCTTC. The J gene is TRBJ1-2, the V gene TRBV5-1, with D unresolved. V was shortened by 4 bases and J by 4 bases, with 8 bases between the two germline ends. The germline CDR1 and CDR2 sequences are SGHRS and YFSETQ. This CDR3 is 12 amino acids long. Full variable domain (outside the CDR3, taken from reference TRBV5-1 and TRBJ1-2): KAGVTQTPRYLIKTRGQQVTLSCSPISGHRSVSWYQQTPGQGLQFLFEYFSETQRNKGNFPGRFSGRQFSNSRSEMNVSTLELGDSALYLCASSGSGYGYTFGSGTRLTVV.

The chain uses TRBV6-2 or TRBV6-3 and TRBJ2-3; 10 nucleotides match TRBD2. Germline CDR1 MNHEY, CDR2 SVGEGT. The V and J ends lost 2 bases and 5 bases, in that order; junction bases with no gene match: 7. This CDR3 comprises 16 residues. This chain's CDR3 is CASSYGSGGGLDTQYF. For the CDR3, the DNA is TGTGCCAGCAGTTACGGCAGCGGGGGGGGCCTAGATACGCAGTATTTT.

The CDR3 DNA sequence: TGTGCCAGCAGCTTACAGGGACAGATCGGCGAAAAACTGTTTTTT. Its protein product is CASSLQGQIGEKLFF. The rearrangement uses TRBV11-2 and TRBJ1-4, with 7 nucleotides matching TRBD1. Germline CDR1 SGHAT, CDR2 FQNNGV. The trim removed 2 bases at V and 8 bases at J, leaving 8 bases unmatched. There are 15 residues in the CDR3.

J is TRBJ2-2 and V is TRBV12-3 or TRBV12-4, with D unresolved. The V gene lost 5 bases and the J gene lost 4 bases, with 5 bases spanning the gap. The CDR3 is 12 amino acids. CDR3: CASSVSTGELFF. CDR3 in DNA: TGTGCCAGCAGTGTCAGCACCGGGGAGCTGTTTTTT.

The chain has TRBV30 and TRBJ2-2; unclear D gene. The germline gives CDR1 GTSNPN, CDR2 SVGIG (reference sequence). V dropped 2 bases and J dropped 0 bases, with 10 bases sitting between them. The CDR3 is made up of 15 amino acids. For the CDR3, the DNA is TGTGCCTGGAGTACCGAGTTCGCGAACACCGGGGAGCTGTTTTTT. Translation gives CAWSTEFANTGELFF.

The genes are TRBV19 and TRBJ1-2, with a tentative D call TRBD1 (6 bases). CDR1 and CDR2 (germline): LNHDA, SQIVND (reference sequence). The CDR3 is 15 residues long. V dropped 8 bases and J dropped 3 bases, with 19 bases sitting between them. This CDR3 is CASGDTLGADYGYTF. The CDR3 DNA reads TGTGCCAGTGGGGACACGCTCGGTGCGGACTATGGCTACACCTTC.

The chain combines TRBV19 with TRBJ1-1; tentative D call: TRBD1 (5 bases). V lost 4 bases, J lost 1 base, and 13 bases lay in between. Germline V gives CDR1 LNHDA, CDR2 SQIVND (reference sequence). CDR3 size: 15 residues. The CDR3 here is CASSSQGRTNTEAFF. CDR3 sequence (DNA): TGTGCCAGTAGTAGTCAGGGCCGCACGAACACTGAAGCTTTCTTT.

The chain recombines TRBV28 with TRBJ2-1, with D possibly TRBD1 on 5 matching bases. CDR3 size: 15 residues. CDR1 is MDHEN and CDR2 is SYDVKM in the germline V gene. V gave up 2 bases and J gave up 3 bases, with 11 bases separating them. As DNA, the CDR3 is TGTGCCAGCAGTTTAGAAAGGGGCTACTACAATGAGCAGTTCTTC. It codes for CASSLERGYYNEQFF.

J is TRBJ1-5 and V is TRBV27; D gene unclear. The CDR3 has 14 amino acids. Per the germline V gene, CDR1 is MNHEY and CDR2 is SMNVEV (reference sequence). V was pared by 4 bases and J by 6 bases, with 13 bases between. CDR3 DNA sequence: TGTGCCAGCAGTTACTCAGATTCGGGTCAGCCCCAGCATTTT. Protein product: CASSYSDSGQPQHF.

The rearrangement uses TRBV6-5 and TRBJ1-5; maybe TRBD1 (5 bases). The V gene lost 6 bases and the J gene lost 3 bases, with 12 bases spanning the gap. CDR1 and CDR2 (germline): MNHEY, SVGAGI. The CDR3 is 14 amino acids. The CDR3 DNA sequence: TGTGCCAGCAGCCCAGGACATAACAATCAGCCCCAGCATTTT. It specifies CASSPGHNNQPQHF.

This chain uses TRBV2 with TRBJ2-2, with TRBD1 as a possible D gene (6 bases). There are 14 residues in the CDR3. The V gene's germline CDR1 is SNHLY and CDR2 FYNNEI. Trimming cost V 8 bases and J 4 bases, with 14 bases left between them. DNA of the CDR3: TGTGCCAGCGGGGGCCTCGAGGGCACCGGGGAGCTGTTTTTT. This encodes CASGGLEGTGELFF.

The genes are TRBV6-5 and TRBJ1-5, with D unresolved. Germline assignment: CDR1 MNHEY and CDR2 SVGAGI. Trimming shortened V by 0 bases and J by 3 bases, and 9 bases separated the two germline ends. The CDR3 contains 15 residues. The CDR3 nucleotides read TGTGCCAGCAGTTACTCTGGCGGGGTCAATCAGCCCCAGCATTTT. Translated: CASSYSGGVNQPQHF.